These 6 T cell receptor beta chains were sequenced from one sample in a study of T cells in women clearing cervical HPV infection. The data were produced by immunoSEQ multiplex PCR, yet TCRdb's version contains in-frame clones alone and is incomplete. Its table records 15,000 to 20,000 clones. Sequenced sample: blood buffy coat. Source of these receptors: a woman aged 18-70 years with a cervical HPV16 infection that either progressed to CIN3+ or cleared (not recorded which).

About this clone: The read falls 3 residues short of the CDR3 end, and the missing part is taken from the germline J gene. The identical CDR3 is also encoded by other nucleotide sequences in the sample. The chain employs TRBV19 and TRBJ1-3, with 9 positions matching TRBD1. CDR3 size: 14 residues. From germline, CDR1 is LNHDA and CDR2 SQIVND (reference sequence). V trimming: 6 bases; J trimming: 3 bases; junction bases outside the gene matches: 3. The sequenced CDR3 bases are TGTGCCAGTAGCTCGGGACAGGGTGGAAACACC. Translated: CASSSGQGGNT. The complete CDR3 reads CASSSGQGGNTIYF.

A remark on this clone: Read data end 3 residues before the CDR3 end; the end is taken from the germline J gene. The chain recombines TRBV18 with TRBJ1-2, with D maybe TRBD1 (5 bases). CDR3 length: 16 amino acids. Germline values: CDR1 KGHSH, CDR2 LQKENI. Trimming took off 3 bases at V and 4 bases at J, with 18 bases between the two ends. Incomplete CDR3 DNA: TGTGCCAGCTCACCCGATCCGGGGCAGGGACTCTATGGC. This encodes CASSPDPGQGLYG. The full-length CDR3 reads as CASSPDPGQGLYGYTF. Full variable domain (outside the CDR3, taken from reference TRBV18 and TRBJ1-2): NAGVMQNPRHLVRRRGQEARLRCSPMKGHSHVYWYRQLPEEGLKFMVYLQKENIIDESGMPKERFSAEFPKEGPSILRIQQVVRGDSAAYFCASSPDPGQGLYGYTFGSGTRLTVV.

The DNA read from the CDR3 is TGTGCCAGCAGCCGGGACAGGAACACCGGGGAG. This encodes CASSRDRNTGE. In full, the CDR3 reads CASSRDRNTGELFF. J is TRBJ2-2 and V is TRBV7-3; 7 nucleotides match TRBD1. The DNA ends 3 residues before the CDR3 does, and the rest of the CDR3 is filled in from the germline J gene. Unmatched junction bases numbered 1, after V lost 5 bases and J lost 1 base. Germline V gives CDR1 SGHTA, CDR2 FQGTGA. This CDR3 has 14 amino acids.

The CDR3: CASSLGQALNEQFF. The sequenced part of the CDR3 DNA is TGTGCCAGCAGCTTGGGGCAGGCCCTTAATGAG. The chain has TRBV5-6 and TRBJ2-1, with D unresolved. The read finishes 3 residues shy of the CDR3 end, and the germline J gene is used to complete it. V lost 0 bases and J 7 bases, leaving 11 bases between the germline ends. CDR3 length: 14 residues. The V gene's germline CDR1 is SGHDT and CDR2 YYEEEE.

The CDR3 sequence is CAYGPAGANVLFF. The DNA read from the CDR3 is TGTGCCTACGGCCCGGCTGGGGCCAACGTA. The chain combines TRBV30 with TRBJ1-4; D possibly corresponds to TRBD1 (5 bases). The CDR3 is cut off 3 residues early in the read; its end comes from the germline J gene. Germline V gives CDR1 GTSNPN, CDR2 SVGIG (reference sequence). This CDR3 is built from 13 residues.

With respect to this clone: The DNA ends 3 residues before the CDR3 does, and the rest of the CDR3 is filled in from the germline J gene. The chain is built from TRBV10-3 and TRBJ2-7; D might be TRBD1 (5 bases). V dropped 2 bases and J dropped 2 bases, with 10 bases sitting between them. The CDR3 contains 14 residues. CDR1 and CDR2 (germline): ENHRY, SYGVKD. The chain's CDR3 is CAISEDSNTYEQYF. CDR3 bases read: TGTGCCATCAGTGAGGACAGTAATACCTACGAG.